These T cell receptor beta chains were read from a single sample in a study of beta chain features in type 1 diabetes. Repertoires were generated with immunoSEQ multiplex PCR, while TCRdb's copy carries only in-frame clones and drops some. This sample has a few hundred thousand clones, with about 30% found just once. The sample taken for sequencing was central memory CD4+ T cells from blood. The receptors originated from a man aged 25 to 40 in good health. The CDR3 runs from the conserved cysteine through the conserved F or W. Fields, in order: clone size, J gene, V gene, CDR3 protein. Rows may omit the clone size; those that give it use once, few, many or a size class.

abundance: -; j_gene: TRBJ1-1; v_gene: TRBV30; CDR3aa: CAWSRNTEAFF
abundance: many; j_gene: TRBJ2-3; v_gene: TRBV9; CDR3aa: CASSVARSGDTQYF
abundance: -; j_gene: TRBJ2-5; v_gene: TRBV11-2; CDR3aa: CASSQGLGLALTREETQYF
abundance: few; j_gene: TRBJ2-7; v_gene: TRBV7-2; CDR3aa: CASSLGNRLEQYF
abundance: many; j_gene: TRBJ2-7; v_gene: TRBV2; CDR3aa: CASSWTGRYEQYF
abundance: -; j_gene: TRBJ2-7; v_gene: TRBV30; CDR3aa: CAWSAGQLPTYEQYF
abundance: few; j_gene: TRBJ1-4; v_gene: TRBV7-9; CDR3aa: CASSSQTGFEKLFF
abundance: -; j_gene: TRBJ2-3; v_gene: TRBV15; CDR3aa: CATSREDRGFSLADTQYF
abundance: -; j_gene: TRBJ1-2; v_gene: TRBV15; CDR3aa: CATSRDPTLYGYTF
abundance: -; j_gene: TRBJ2-4; v_gene: TRBV25-1; CDR3aa: CASSPGGRENIQYF
abundance: many; j_gene: TRBJ2-4; v_gene: TRBV2; CDR3aa: CASLQGDKNIQYF
abundance: few; j_gene: TRBJ2-3; v_gene: TRBV25-1; CDR3aa: CASGTSGGASDTQYF
abundance: many; j_gene: TRBJ2-7; v_gene: TRBV2; CDR3aa: CASSGSGWESYEQYF
abundance: -; j_gene: TRBJ2-7; v_gene: TRBV14; CDR3aa: CASSQGSWQGRYEQYF
abundance: few; j_gene: TRBJ2-1; v_gene: TRBV7-9; CDR3aa: CASSLALQGSEQFF
abundance: -; j_gene: TRBJ2-3; v_gene: TRBV20-1; CDR3aa: CSASFADTQYF
abundance: few; j_gene: TRBJ2-5; v_gene: TRBV18; CDR3aa: CASSSQGGRIQETQYF
abundance: few; j_gene: TRBJ2-3; v_gene: TRBV5-8; CDR3aa: CASSLAVGTDTQYF
abundance: -; j_gene: TRBJ2-1; v_gene: TRBV2; CDR3aa: CASSPREGRLGSYNEQFF
abundance: few; j_gene: TRBJ2-4; v_gene: TRBV10-2; CDR3aa: CASTRQIAKNIQYF
abundance: -; j_gene: TRBJ2-3; v_gene: TRBV28; CDR3aa: CASSLKGPDTQYF
abundance: once; j_gene: TRBJ2-7; v_gene: TRBV7-9; CDR3aa: CASSFPWTSDEQYF
abundance: -; j_gene: TRBJ1-2; v_gene: TRBV29-1; CDR3aa: CSDTQGSYGYTF
abundance: few; j_gene: TRBJ2-4; v_gene: TRBV7-2; CDR3aa: CASSLGEGAKNIQYF
abundance: -; j_gene: TRBJ1-2; v_gene: TRBV6-6; CDR3aa: CASSTGLHYGYTF
abundance: many; j_gene: TRBJ2-3; v_gene: TRBV5-4; CDR3aa: CASSLELAGGQDTQYF
abundance: -; j_gene: TRBJ2-3; v_gene: TRBV7-9; CDR3aa: CASSGSGGPNTQYF
abundance: few; j_gene: TRBJ2-7; v_gene: TRBV20-1; CDR3aa: CSVRTGEQYF
abundance: few; j_gene: TRBJ1-6; v_gene: TRBV6-1; CDR3aa: CASSGQGYSPLHF
abundance: few; j_gene: TRBJ2-3; v_gene: TRBV11-2; CDR3aa: CASSLGGLANTQYF
abundance: -; j_gene: TRBJ2-5; v_gene: TRBV20-1; CDR3aa: CSARSEETQYF
abundance: few; j_gene: TRBJ2-1; v_gene: TRBV11-2; CDR3aa: CASSIDHSYNEQFF
abundance: -; j_gene: TRBJ2-1; v_gene: TRBV28; CDR3aa: CASSLPGSRNEQFF
abundance: -; j_gene: TRBJ2-1; v_gene: TRBV9; CDR3aa: CASSEGLAGQGRQFF
abundance: -; j_gene: TRBJ2-5; v_gene: TRBV18; CDR3aa: CASSPTDDPVTQYF
abundance: many; j_gene: TRBJ2-5; v_gene: TRBV14; CDR3aa: CASSPWDRGQETQYF
abundance: many; j_gene: TRBJ2-1; v_gene: TRBV7-9; CDR3aa: CASSLRLAGLSYNEQFF
abundance: many; j_gene: TRBJ2-3; v_gene: TRBV4-1; CDR3aa: CASSRIGGSTDTQYF
abundance: few; j_gene: TRBJ2-5; v_gene: TRBV9; CDR3aa: CASSEGQGLGETQYF
abundance: few; j_gene: TRBJ2-5; v_gene: TRBV13; CDR3aa: CASSSNLGPQETQYF
abundance: many; j_gene: TRBJ2-5; v_gene: TRBV5-4; CDR3aa: CASSAGGTGQETQYF
abundance: -; j_gene: TRBJ1-5; v_gene: TRBV28; CDR3aa: CATEGQPQHF
abundance: -; j_gene: TRBJ2-1; v_gene: TRBV2; CDR3aa: CASGTDNEQFF
abundance: -; j_gene: TRBJ2-1; v_gene: TRBV11-2; CDR3aa: CASSLGGGKENEQFF
abundance: few; j_gene: TRBJ2-1; v_gene: TRBV30; CDR3aa: CARRELTGLAAYNEQFF
abundance: few; j_gene: TRBJ2-7; v_gene: TRBV7-9; CDR3aa: CASTIGGNEQYF
abundance: -; j_gene: TRBJ2-5; v_gene: TRBV5-1; CDR3aa: CASSLGQQETQYF
abundance: -; j_gene: TRBJ2-5; v_gene: TRBV28; CDR3aa: CASSSTLRTSQETQYF